This T cell receptor (beta chain) was retrieved from a study of T cell responses to AZD1222 COVID-19 vaccine. Study-wide results and limits: CD4 TCRs associated with vaccination spanned spike, dominating at 160-218 and 743-854. Every sample of the repertoires postdated the peak T cell response. Among the donors, most were white British and more were female, and clonal diversity was possibly underestimated.

Produced via immunoSEQ multiplex PCR; TCRdb's table is partial and in-frame only. Of roughly 95,000 clones in the sample, 92% were seen once. The study pooled second doses at about 4 or about 12 weeks. On this clone itself: Its antigen remains unknown.

The V gene end was trimmed by 5 bases and the J gene end by 0 bases; junction bases not matched to a gene: 6. This CDR3 spans 15 amino acids. Germline lookup yields CDR1 SGHVS and CDR2 FQNEAQ. The chain joins TRBV7-8 to TRBJ1-1; TRBD1 agrees at 7 bases. This receptor was taken from an adult who received the AZD1222 COVID-19 vaccine. The sequencing used peripheral blood, collected 28 days after the second AZD1222 dose. In DNA, the CDR3 is TGTGCCAGCAGCAAAGCGGGACAGATGAACACTGAAGCTTTCTTT. Translation: CASSKAGQMNTEAFF.